The T cell receptor beta chain described here comes from a study of cytomegalovirus exposure and HLA in healthy donors. PCR amplification relied on 60 Vbeta primers (plus 13 Jbeta primers). Clones were read by immunoSEQ multiplex PCR, and TCRdb kept only the in-frame ones, dropping some. The top ten hold about 0.92% of the sample, which has approximately 110,000 clones, roughly 73% seen once. Remarks on this clone: What it binds is unknown.

Trimming removed 0 bases from V and 11 bases from J, with 14 bases in between. Germline V lookup: CDR1 MNHEY, CDR2 SVGAGI. This CDR3 comprises 15 residues. Notes on the study in general: The study carried out a later analysis of TCR beta sequences. It associated around 17,000 of them with specific HLA alleles at a false discovery rate of 0.05. Reports indicate that TCR beta sequences accurately predicted the HLA-A and HLA-B alleles of most subjects. A few CMV-associated chains were confirmed in vitro to be specific for CMV antigens.

What was sequenced was PBMCs. J is TRBJ1-6 and V is TRBV6-5, with D maybe TRBD1 (5 bases). The clonotype was recovered from a woman aged 25 to 45 in good health and CMV-seronegative. The CDR3 bases are TGTGCCAGCAGTTACTCCCGACAGTGGGGTGCACCCCTCCACTTT. It is translated as CASSYSRQWGAPLHF.